The 30 T cell receptor beta chains below were found in one sample sequenced in a study of T cells in Graves' hyperthyroidism and ophthalmopathy. There were TCR beta CDR3 regions amplified from RNA transcripts. The HTBI set primed first-round TCR CDR3 RT-PCR. Via MiXCR, TCRdb re-called the multiplex PCR reads, giving one row per CDR3 protein. Of about 480,000 distinct CDR3 sequences listed, 13% to 15% were seen once; the top ten hold 15% to 20%. Sequencing was performed on blood. Receptors originate from a woman aged 18 to 35 with Graves' hyperthyroidism.

The sample holds many counts of this clonotype. The chain is built from TRBV11-2 and TRBJ2-7; perhaps D is TRBD1 or TRBD2 (5 bases each). Trimming took 5 bases from V and 3 from J, leaving 23 bases between them. Germline lookup yields CDR1 SGHAT and CDR2 FQNNGV. This CDR3 region has 17 residues. The CDR3 DNA sequence: TGTGCCAGCAGCCGAACCGCCCAGAGGGGTCGCAACTACGAGCAGTACTTC. This translates into CASSRTAQRGRNYEQYF.

The J gene is TRBJ2-1, the V gene TRBV6-1; no definite D call. V was shortened by 7 bases and J by 5 bases, with 15 bases between the two germline ends. CDR1 and CDR2 (germline): MNHNS, SASEGT. There are 14 residues in the CDR3. This CDR3 reads CASTSWRSDNEQFF. DNA for the CDR3: TGTGCCAGCACCTCCTGGCGGAGCGACAATGAGCAGTTCTTC.

This clonotype was detected many times. The chain links TRBV20-1 to TRBJ2-3; D possibly matches TRBD1 or TRBD2 (5 bases each). Deletions cut 1 base from V and 8 bases from J, with 28 bases between. The germline V gene has CDR1 DFQATT and CDR2 SNEGSKA (reference sequence). CDR3 length: 18 amino acids. CDR3 amino acids: CSARVRPPGTLYSATQYF. The CDR3 DNA follows: TGCAGTGCTAGAGTCCGGCCCCCCGGGACCCTTTATTCTGCTACGCAGTATTTT.

There are many counts of this clonotype. This chain connects TRBV20-1 to TRBJ1-5, with D perhaps matching TRBD1 (5 bases). The CDR3 runs 19 residues. Per the germline V gene, CDR1 is DFQATT and CDR2 is SNEGSKA (reference sequence). Trimming stripped 2 bases from V and 2 bases from J, with 25 bases between. This chain's CDR3 is CSARKGRLLKWGGNQPQHF. CDR3 nucleotide sequence: TGCAGTGCTAGAAAGGGGCGACTCTTGAAGTGGGGCGGCAATCAGCCCCAGCATTTT.

The V and J genes are TRBV6-1 and TRBJ2-2, with 8 bases fitting TRBD1. CDR1 is MNHNS and CDR2 is SASEGT in the germline V gene. The J segment lost 0 bases and the V segment lost 7 bases, leaving 7 bases of the junction unmatched. The CDR3 spans 16 residues. CDR3 region: CASTRTGLSNTGELFF. Here the CDR3 DNA reads TGTGCCAGCACGAGGACAGGGCTATCGAACACCGGGGAGCTGTTTTTT.

This clonotype was counted many times. The chain employs TRBV11-2 and TRBJ2-1; D remains unclear. The germline CDR1 and CDR2 sequences are SGHAT and FQNNGV. The CDR3 loop spans 13 amino acids. The V and J ends lost 6 bases and 0 bases respectively, with 6 bases between them. CDR3 region: CASRKSSYNEQFF. CDR3 bases: TGTGCCAGCAGAAAAAGCTCCTACAATGAGCAGTTCTTC.

The rearrangement uses TRBV5-6 and TRBJ2-3; TRBD1 matches at 8 bases. The CDR3 is 15 residues long. J was trimmed by 2 bases and V by 7 bases; bases with no gene match: 9. Looked up from germline, CDR1 is SGHDT and CDR2 is YYEEEE. CDR3 DNA sequence: TGTGCCAGCCACCGAAAGGACAGGGACACAGATACGCAGTATTTT. This gives the protein CASHRKDRDTDTQYF.

Remarks on this clonotype: A read error is possible here, since a much larger clone lies one base away. The V call is TRBV14, the J call TRBJ2-5, with no clear D. The CDR3 is 14 amino acids. The V end was cut by 4 bases, the J end by 5 bases, with 14 bases between. Germline V gives CDR1 SGHDN, CDR2 FVKESK. This CDR3 is CASSPISDSETQYF. Here the CDR3 DNA reads TGTGCCAGCAGCCCCATCTCGGATTCGGAGACCCAGTACTTC.

This clonotype was detected ten times or more. The chain is built from TRBV2 and TRBJ1-1; unclear D gene. The CDR3 length is 10 residues. Germline CDR1 and CDR2: SNHLY and FYNNEI. V dropped 8 bases and J dropped 8 bases, with 9 bases sitting between them. The CDR3 is CASGTPEAFF. CDR3 DNA sequence: TGTGCCAGCGGCACCCCAGAAGCTTTCTTT.

At least ten counts were recorded for this clonotype. The chain uses TRBV10-3 and TRBJ2-5; the D call may be TRBD1 or TRBD2 (5 bases each). CDR3 length: 11 amino acids. CDR1 and CDR2 from the germline V gene are ENHRY and SYGVKD. The V end was cut by 6 bases, the J end by 3 bases, with 5 bases between. The CDR3 here is CAIRGEETQYF. The CDR3 DNA follows: TGTGCCATCAGGGGGGAAGAGACCCAGTACTTC.

The rearrangement uses TRBV20-1 and TRBJ1-3, with D possibly matching TRBD1 (5 bases). The CDR3 contains 17 residues. The V gene's germline CDR1 is DFQATT and CDR2 SNEGSKA (reference sequence). V lost 0 bases and J lost 0, with 15 bases in between. The CDR3 DNA sequence: TGCAGTGCTAGAGATCAGGAGGGGCAGGGCTCTGGAAACACCATATATTTT. Translating gives CSARDQEGQGSGNTIYF.

The chain couples TRBV12-3 or TRBV12-4 to TRBJ1-5; D call uncertain. CDR3 length: 16 residues. The V end was cut by 1 base, the J end by 5 bases, with 15 bases between. The CDR3 reads CASSLVPGPGHQPQHF. DNA of the CDR3: TGTGCCAGCAGTTTAGTCCCGGGTCCGGGCCATCAGCCCCAGCATTTT.

This clonotype was detected ten times or more. The chain uses TRBV12-3 or TRBV12-4 and TRBJ2-1, with a tentative D call TRBD1 (5 bases). V lost 5 bases and J 5 bases, leaving 10 bases between the germline ends. The CDR3 loop spans 13 amino acids. The CDR3 bases are TGTGCCAGCAGTCTGGTGACAGACAATGAGCAGTTCTTC. Its translation: CASSLVTDNEQFF.

This clonotype has ten or more counts. The chain carries TRBV6-1 and TRBJ2-1; D is uncertain. V lost 4 bases and J 0 bases, leaving 7 bases between the germline ends. The germline V gene has CDR1 MNHNS and CDR2 SASEGT. This CDR3 has 14 amino acids. CDR3 sequence: CASSVQSSYNEQFF. CDR3 bases: TGTGCCAGCAGTGTCCAGAGCTCCTACAATGAGCAGTTCTTC.

This clonotype occurred many times. This sequence joins TRBV6-1 and TRBJ2-3; D is uncertain. V lost 2 bases to trimming and J lost 6 bases, with 15 bases between them. The CDR3 spans 15 residues. The germline V gene has CDR1 MNHNS and CDR2 SASEGT. This CDR3 is CASSEFSPRGDTQYF. The CDR3 coding sequence is TGTGCCAGCAGTGAATTCTCCCCCCGAGGCGATACGCAGTATTTT.

This clonotype was seen repeatedly, ten times or more. This rearrangement joins TRBV27 to TRBJ2-3, with D perhaps TRBD1 (5 bases). V was pared by 6 bases and J by 2 bases, with 12 bases between. Germline-derived CDR1 and CDR2 are MNHEY and SMNVEV (reference sequence). The CDR3 is made up of 14 amino acids. The DNA of the CDR3 is TGTGCCAGCAGCCCTCGACAGTACACAGATACGCAGTATTTT. Translating it yields CASSPRQYTDTQYF.

There are many counts of this clonotype. The chain has TRBV27 and TRBJ1-2; tentatively, D is TRBD1 (5 bases). V lost 11 bases to trimming and J lost 3 bases, with 22 bases between them. The CDR3 length is 15 residues. Germline V gives CDR1 MNHEY, CDR2 SMNVEV (reference sequence). As DNA, the CDR3 is TGTGCCTCCCAAAGGTCGGGGCCGCTTGACTATGGCTACACCTTC. This encodes CASQRSGPLDYGYTF.

Ten or more counts support this clonotype. V usage is TRBV12-3 or TRBV12-4 and J usage is TRBJ2-1, with TRBD2 matching 7 bases. V was clipped by 3 bases and J by 2 bases; unmatched bases: 13. CDR3 length equals 18 residues. This chain's CDR3 is CASSFTPLTSATYNEQFF. The CDR3 DNA reads as TGTGCCAGCAGTTTTACCCCCTTAACTAGCGCCACCTACAATGAGCAGTTCTTC.

J is TRBJ2-3 and V is TRBV6-4; possible D gene TRBD2, 5 bases. The CDR3 sequence is 15 residues long. Germline loops: CDR1 MRHNA, CDR2 SNTAGT. V was trimmed by 0 bases and J by 4 bases, leaving 11 bases between them. The CDR3 here is CASSDSLASSDTQYF. CDR3 in DNA: TGTGCCAGCAGTGACTCTCTAGCTTCGTCAGATACGCAGTATTTT.

The chain carries TRBV4-2 and TRBJ2-3; 7 bases are a match to TRBD2. V was clipped by 4 bases and J by 6 bases; unmatched bases: 7. The CDR3 is 14 amino acids. The germline V gene has CDR1 LGHNA and CDR2 YNFKEQ. The CDR3: CASSLGGSWDTQYF. DNA for the CDR3: TGTGCCAGCAGCCTAGGCGGGAGTTGGGATACGCAGTATTTT.

The chain couples TRBV30 to TRBJ1-2; 7 bases line up with TRBD1. Germline V gene sequence: CDR1 GTSNPN, CDR2 SVGIG (reference sequence). V shed 0 bases, J shed 8 bases, and the junction held 12 bases outside the gene matches. The CDR3 covers 15 residues. The CDR3 DNA is TGTGCCTGGAGTGTACCCGAGACAGGGAGGAACGGCTACACCTTC. Residues: CAWSVPETGRNGYTF.

This clonotype has a single count. The chain has TRBV29-1 and TRBJ1-1, with TRBD1 matching 10 bases. Germline CDR1 SQVTM, CDR2 ANQGSEA. The CDR3 runs 14 residues. Losses at the gene ends were 4 bases for V and 12 bases for J; bases not matched to a gene: 14. CDR3 residues: CSVVGDRGYTETFF. DNA of the CDR3: TGCAGCGTTGTGGGGGACAGGGGATACACTGAGACTTTCTTT.

This clonotype was recorded many times. This chain connects TRBV2 to TRBJ1-4; D gene uncertain. The CDR3 runs 12 residues. Germline values: CDR1 SNHLY, CDR2 FYNNEI. V was trimmed by 8 bases and J by 7 bases, leaving 11 bases between them. The CDR3 spells CASGVLGEKLFF. The CDR3 coding sequence is TGTGCCAGCGGGGTTTTGGGTGAAAAACTGTTTTTT. Looking up the rest from reference TRBV2 and TRBJ1-4 gives the full variable domain: EPEVTQTPSHQVTQMGQEVILRCVPISNHLYFYWYRQILGQKVEFLVSFYNNEISEKSEIFDDQFSVERPDGSNFTLKIRSTKLEDSAMYFCASGVLGEKLFFGSGTQLSVL.

This clonotype was counted at least ten times. The rearrangement links TRBV7-6 to TRBJ2-7; 7 bases map to TRBD2. The ends lost 1 base at V and 5 bases at J; junction bases unmatched: 2. Germline V gene lookup returns CDR1 SGHVS and CDR2 FNYEAQ. CDR3 length: 13 residues. The CDR3 DNA reads as TGTGCCAGCAGCTTAGGGGGACTAAACGAGCAGTACTTC. This sequence encodes CASSLGGLNEQYF.

The chain uses TRBV25-1 and TRBJ2-5; 10 bases align to TRBD2. The CDR3 length is 16 residues. Germline V gene sequence: CDR1 MGHDK, CDR2 SYGVNS. The junction had 9 bases not matched to a gene; V was cut back by 5 bases and J by 3 bases. As DNA, the CDR3 is TGTGCCAGCAGTATGGCTAGCGGGAGAACCGAAGAGACCCAGTACTTC. Its translation: CASSMASGRTEETQYF.

This clonotype came up a few times. The chain combines TRBV6-2 or TRBV6-3 with TRBJ2-7, with 9 bases fitting TRBD2. CDR1 is MNHEY, CDR2 SVGEGT, per germline. The CDR3 loop spans 18 amino acids. V lost 0 bases, J lost 5 bases, and 14 bases stayed unmatched. The CDR3 DNA sequence: TGTGCCAGCAGTTACTCAATATTCTCGATAGCGGGAGACCACGAGCAGTACTTC. Encoded protein: CASSYSIFSIAGDHEQYF.

Many counts were recorded for this clonotype. The chain combines TRBV9 with TRBJ1-1; D unclear. Between the trimmed V and J ends, which lost 6 bases and 0 bases, there was a span of 12 bases. CDR3 length equals 14 residues. CDR1 and CDR2 (germline): SGDLS, YYNGEE. CDR3 residues: CASNGGSMNTEAFF. The CDR3 DNA reads TGTGCCAGCAACGGCGGGAGCATGAACACTGAAGCTTTCTTT.

This clonotype has at least ten counts. The chain is built from TRBV30 and TRBJ2-1, with D maybe TRBD1 (5 bases). This CDR3 has 13 residues. Germline V gene data show CDR1 as GTSNPN and CDR2 as SVGIG (reference sequence). The V end was cut by 1 base, the J end by 4 bases, with 8 bases between. CDR3 sequence (DNA): TGTGCCTGGAGTGGGACAACTTACAATGAGCAGTTCTTC. Its protein is CAWSGTTYNEQFF.

V and J are TRBV4-1 and TRBJ1-3, with D maybe TRBD1 (5 bases). The V end was cut by 0 bases, the J end by 0 bases, with 12 bases between. Looked up from germline, CDR1 is MGHRA and CDR2 is YSYEKL. This CDR3 region has 17 residues. CDR3 sequence reads: CASSQDPGASSGNTIYF. The CDR3 DNA follows: TGCGCCAGCAGCCAAGACCCTGGGGCTAGCTCTGGAAACACCATATATTTT.

This clonotype showed up many times. The chain carries TRBV11-2 and TRBJ2-5, with D tentatively TRBD2 (6 bases). V gave up 2 bases and J gave up 5 bases, with 12 bases separating them. This CDR3 is built from 14 residues. Germline lookup yields CDR1 SGHAT and CDR2 FQNNGV. The CDR3 nucleotides are TGTGCCAGCAGCTTACCCTCTAGCGCGGAGACCCAGTACTTC. Translated: CASSLPSSAETQYF.